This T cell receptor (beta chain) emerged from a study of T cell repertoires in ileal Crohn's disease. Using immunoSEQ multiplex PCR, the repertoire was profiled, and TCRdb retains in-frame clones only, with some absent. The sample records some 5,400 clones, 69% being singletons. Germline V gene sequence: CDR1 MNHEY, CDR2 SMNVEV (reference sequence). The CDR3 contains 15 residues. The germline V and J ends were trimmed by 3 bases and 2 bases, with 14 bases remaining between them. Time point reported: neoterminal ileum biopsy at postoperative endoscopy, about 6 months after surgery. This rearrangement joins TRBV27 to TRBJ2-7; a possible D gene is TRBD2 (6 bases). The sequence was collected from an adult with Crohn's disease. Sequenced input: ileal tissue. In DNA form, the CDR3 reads TGTGCCAGCAGTTTTGGGGGGTTTATGGCCTACGAGCAGTACTTC. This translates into CASSFGGFMAYEQYF.